The rows below give T cell receptor beta chains drawn from one sample of a study of T cells after yellow fever vaccination. TCRdb analysed the 5' RACE reads with MiXCR anew, one entry per CDR3 protein. The table shows a few hundred thousand distinct CDR3 sequences, with about 15% occurring only once. This material consisted of PBMCs, taken 4 to 6 days after the first yellow fever vaccination. The receptors originated from a young man who received the YFV17D yellow fever vaccine. CDR3s include the opening cysteine and the closing phenylalanine or tryptophan.

v_call: TRBV10-3; j_call: TRBJ1-6; cdr3_length: 14; cdr3_aa: CAIRDLTADSPLHF
v_call: TRBV14; j_call: TRBJ2-1; cdr3_length: 17; cdr3_aa: CASSQAYRDRAHNEQFF
v_call: TRBV12-3/TRBV12-4; j_call: TRBJ1-1; cdr3_length: 17; cdr3_aa: CASSFGPGRGQNTEAFF
v_call: TRBV27; j_call: TRBJ2-6; cdr3_length: 16; cdr3_aa: CASSLGRGRGANVLTF
v_call: TRBV20-1; j_call: TRBJ2-5; cdr3_length: 12; cdr3_aa: CSARAHQETQYF
v_call: TRBV5-1; j_call: TRBJ2-1; cdr3_length: 14; cdr3_aa: CASGSGTGYNEQFF
v_call: TRBV12-3/TRBV12-4; j_call: TRBJ1-2; cdr3_length: 13; cdr3_aa: CASSFSGSYGYTF
v_call: TRBV5-1; j_call: TRBJ2-3; cdr3_length: 16; cdr3_aa: CASSSLGLTGTDTQYF
v_call: TRBV10-3; j_call: TRBJ1-1; cdr3_length: 12; cdr3_aa: CAISAGETEAFF
v_call: TRBV12-5; j_call: TRBJ2-5; cdr3_length: 14; cdr3_aa: CASGTRPLQETQYF
v_call: TRBV3-1; j_call: TRBJ1-1; cdr3_length: 15; cdr3_aa: CASSQVVGQGTEAFF
v_call: TRBV20-1; j_call: TRBJ2-2; cdr3_length: 16; cdr3_aa: CCAGRNGGAFTGELFF
v_call: TRBV9; j_call: TRBJ2-3; cdr3_length: 14; cdr3_aa: CASSPPGTVDTQYF
v_call: TRBV6-1; j_call: TRBJ2-4; cdr3_length: 14; cdr3_aa: CASTYSGARDIQYF
v_call: TRBV28; j_call: TRBJ2-4; cdr3_length: 17; cdr3_aa: CASSPDGFGARKNIQYF
v_call: TRBV5-8; j_call: TRBJ1-1; cdr3_length: 16; cdr3_aa: CASSAGQAPMNTEAFF
v_call: TRBV10-3; j_call: TRBJ1-5; cdr3_length: 15; cdr3_aa: CAISEGGAGNQPQHF
v_call: TRBV20-1; j_call: TRBJ2-1; cdr3_length: 15; cdr3_aa: CSARPRNRGANEQFF
v_call: TRBV28; j_call: TRBJ1-1; cdr3_length: 17; cdr3_aa: CASSLKLGGRFNTEAFF
v_call: TRBV5-1; j_call: TRBJ2-2; cdr3_length: 14; cdr3_aa: CASQTTGNTGELFF
v_call: TRBV2; j_call: TRBJ2-3; cdr3_length: 15; cdr3_aa: CASSEGGRGTDTQYF
v_call: TRBV20-1; j_call: TRBJ1-1; cdr3_length: 14; cdr3_aa: CSARSQVGAGEAFF
v_call: TRBV7-2; j_call: TRBJ1-2; cdr3_length: 14; cdr3_aa: CASSLLSGQGGYTF
v_call: TRBV4-3; j_call: TRBJ2-7; cdr3_length: 16; cdr3_aa: CASSQEAGGLSYEQYF
v_call: TRBV5-4; j_call: TRBJ2-5; cdr3_length: 13; cdr3_aa: CASSLNERETQYF
v_call: TRBV12-3/TRBV12-4; j_call: TRBJ2-5; cdr3_length: 15; cdr3_aa: CASRSGSGVGETQYF
v_call: TRBV6-2/TRBV6-3; j_call: TRBJ1-6; cdr3_length: 14; cdr3_aa: CASRIQAAGSPLHF
v_call: TRBV9; j_call: TRBJ1-5; cdr3_length: 14; cdr3_aa: CASSVAGGDQPQHF
v_call: TRBV10-3; j_call: TRBJ2-5; cdr3_length: 13; cdr3_aa: CAISETGQETQYF
v_call: TRBV4-1; j_call: TRBJ2-2; cdr3_length: 17; cdr3_aa: CASSLHGGGGNTGELFF
v_call: TRBV5-5; j_call: TRBJ2-5; cdr3_length: 15; cdr3_aa: CASSMDVAPWETQYF
v_call: TRBV6-6; j_call: TRBJ2-2; cdr3_length: 13; cdr3_aa: CALSLRSGGELFF
v_call: TRBV29-1; j_call: TRBJ1-2; cdr3_length: 13; cdr3_aa: CSVEGGAVYGYTF
v_call: TRBV15; j_call: TRBJ2-2; cdr3_length: 16; cdr3_aa: CATSRGGDSPTGELFF
v_call: TRBV6-2/TRBV6-3; j_call: TRBJ2-1; cdr3_length: 14; cdr3_aa: CASSSGLAGSEQFF
v_call: TRBV6-5; j_call: TRBJ2-1; cdr3_length: 19; cdr3_aa: CASSYSNPAKAFPPYEQFF